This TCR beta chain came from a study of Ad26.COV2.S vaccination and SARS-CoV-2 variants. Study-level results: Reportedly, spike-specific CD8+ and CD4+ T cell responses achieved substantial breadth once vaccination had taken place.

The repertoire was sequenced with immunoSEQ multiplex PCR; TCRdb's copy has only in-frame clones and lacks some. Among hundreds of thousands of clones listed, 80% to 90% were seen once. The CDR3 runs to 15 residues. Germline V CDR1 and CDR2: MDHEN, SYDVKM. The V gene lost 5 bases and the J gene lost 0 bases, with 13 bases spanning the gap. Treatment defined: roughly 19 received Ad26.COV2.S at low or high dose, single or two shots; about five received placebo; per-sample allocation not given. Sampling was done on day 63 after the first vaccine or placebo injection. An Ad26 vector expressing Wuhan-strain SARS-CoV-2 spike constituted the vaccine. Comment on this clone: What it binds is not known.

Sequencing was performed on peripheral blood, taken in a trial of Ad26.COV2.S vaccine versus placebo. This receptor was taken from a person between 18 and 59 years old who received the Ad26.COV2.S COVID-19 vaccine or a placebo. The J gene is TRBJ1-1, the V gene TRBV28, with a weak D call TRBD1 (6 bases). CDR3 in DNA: TGTGCCAGCAGTACGCGAGGACAGCTGAACACTGAAGCTTTCTTT. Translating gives CASSTRGQLNTEAFF.